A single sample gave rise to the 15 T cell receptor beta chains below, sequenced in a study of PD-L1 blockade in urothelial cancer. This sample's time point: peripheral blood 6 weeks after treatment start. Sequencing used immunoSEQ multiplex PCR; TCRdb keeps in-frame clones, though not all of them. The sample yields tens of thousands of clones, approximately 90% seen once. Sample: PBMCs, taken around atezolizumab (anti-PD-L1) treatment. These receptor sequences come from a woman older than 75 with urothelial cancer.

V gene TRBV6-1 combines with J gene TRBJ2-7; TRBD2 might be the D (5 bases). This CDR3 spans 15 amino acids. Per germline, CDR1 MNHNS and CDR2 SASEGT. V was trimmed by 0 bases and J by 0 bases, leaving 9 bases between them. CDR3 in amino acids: CASSEAWRTSYEQYF. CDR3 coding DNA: TGTGCCAGCAGTGAAGCCTGGAGGACCTCCTACGAGCAGTACTTC.

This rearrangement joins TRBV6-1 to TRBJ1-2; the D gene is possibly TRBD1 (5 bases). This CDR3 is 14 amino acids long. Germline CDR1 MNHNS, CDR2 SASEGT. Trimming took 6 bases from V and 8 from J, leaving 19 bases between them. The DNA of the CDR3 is TGTGCCAGCAGGGAGAGATTGGGGGAGGGAGGCTACACCTTC. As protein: CASRERLGEGGYTF.

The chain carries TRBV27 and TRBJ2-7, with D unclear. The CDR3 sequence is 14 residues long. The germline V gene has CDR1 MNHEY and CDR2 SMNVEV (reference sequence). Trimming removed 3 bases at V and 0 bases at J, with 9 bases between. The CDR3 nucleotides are TGTGCCAGCAGTTTGAGGCAGAGCTCCTACGAGCAGTACTTC. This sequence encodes CASSLRQSSYEQYF.

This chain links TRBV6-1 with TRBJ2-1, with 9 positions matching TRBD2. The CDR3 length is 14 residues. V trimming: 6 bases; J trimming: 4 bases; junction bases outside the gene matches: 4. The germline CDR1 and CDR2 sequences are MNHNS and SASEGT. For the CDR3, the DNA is TGTGCCAGCAGAGGGCGGGAGGGTTACAATGAGCAGTTCTTC. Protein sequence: CASRGREGYNEQFF.

The CDR3 reads CASSETGALHPTDTQYF. Written as DNA, the CDR3 is TGTGCCAGCAGTGAAACAGGGGCGCTCCATCCCACAGATACGCAGTATTTT. The chain is built from TRBV6-1 and TRBJ2-3; 7 bases are shared with TRBD1. Germline V gene data show CDR1 as MNHNS and CDR2 as SASEGT. The CDR3 runs 17 residues. J gave up 2 bases and V 2 bases, and 10 bases lay outside the gene matches.

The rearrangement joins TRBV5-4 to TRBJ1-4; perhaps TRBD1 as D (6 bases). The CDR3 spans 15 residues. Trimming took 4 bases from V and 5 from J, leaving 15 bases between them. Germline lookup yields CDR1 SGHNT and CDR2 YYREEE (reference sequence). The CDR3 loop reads CASSLQGSANEKLFF. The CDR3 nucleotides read TGTGCCAGCAGCCTACAGGGATCGGCAAATGAAAAACTGTTTTTT.

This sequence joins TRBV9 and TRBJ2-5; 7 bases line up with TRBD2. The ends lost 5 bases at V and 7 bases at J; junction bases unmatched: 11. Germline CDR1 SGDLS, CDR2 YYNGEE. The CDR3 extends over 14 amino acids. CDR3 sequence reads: CASSDSGGGRTQYF. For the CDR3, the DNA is TGTGCCAGCAGTGATTCTGGGGGAGGGCGGACCCAGTACTTC.

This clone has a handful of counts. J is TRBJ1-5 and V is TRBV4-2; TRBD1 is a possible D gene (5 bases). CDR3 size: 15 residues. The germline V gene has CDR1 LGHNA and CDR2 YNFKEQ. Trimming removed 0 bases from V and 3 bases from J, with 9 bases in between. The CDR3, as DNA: TGTGCCAGCAGCCAAGATGGGGCGTCCAATCAGCCCCAGCATTTT. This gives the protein CASSQDGASNQPQHF.

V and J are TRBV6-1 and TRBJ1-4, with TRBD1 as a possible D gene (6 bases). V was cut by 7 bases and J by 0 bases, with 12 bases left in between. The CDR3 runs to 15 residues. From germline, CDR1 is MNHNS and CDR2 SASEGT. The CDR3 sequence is CASIRRTATNEKLFF. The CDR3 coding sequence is TGTGCCAGCATCCGTCGGACAGCAACTAATGAAAAACTGTTTTTT.

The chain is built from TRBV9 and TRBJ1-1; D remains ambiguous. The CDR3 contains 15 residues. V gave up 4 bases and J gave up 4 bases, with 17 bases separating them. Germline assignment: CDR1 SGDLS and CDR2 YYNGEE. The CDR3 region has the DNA TGTGCCAGCAGCCAAAGGAGGGAAGAGGGCACTGAAGCTTTCTTT. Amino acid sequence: CASSQRREEGTEAFF.

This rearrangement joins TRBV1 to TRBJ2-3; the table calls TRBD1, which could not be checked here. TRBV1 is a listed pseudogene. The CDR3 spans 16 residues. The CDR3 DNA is TGCACCAGCAGCCAAGTCAGTTGTTCCGGCACAGATACGCAGTATTTT. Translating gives CTSSQVSCSGTDTQYF.

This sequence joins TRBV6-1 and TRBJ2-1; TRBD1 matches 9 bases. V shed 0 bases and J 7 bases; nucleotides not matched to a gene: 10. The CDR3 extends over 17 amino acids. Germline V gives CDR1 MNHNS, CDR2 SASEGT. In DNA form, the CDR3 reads TGTGCCAGCAGTGAAGCGTTTGGGACAGGGCGTGGGAATGAGCAGTTCTTC. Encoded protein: CASSEAFGTGRGNEQFF.

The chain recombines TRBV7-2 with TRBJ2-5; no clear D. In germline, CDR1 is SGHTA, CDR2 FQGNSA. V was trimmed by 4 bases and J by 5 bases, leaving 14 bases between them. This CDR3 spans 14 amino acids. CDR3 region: CASSSGTAVETQYF. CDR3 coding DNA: TGTGCCAGCAGCTCAGGCACAGCCGTCGAGACCCAGTACTTC.

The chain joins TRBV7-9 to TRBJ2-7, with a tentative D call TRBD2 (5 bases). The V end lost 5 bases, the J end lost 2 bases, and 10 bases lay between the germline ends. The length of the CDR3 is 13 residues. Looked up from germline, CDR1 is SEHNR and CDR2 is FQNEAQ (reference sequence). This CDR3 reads CASSRGFTYEQYF. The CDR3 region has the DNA TGTGCCAGCAGCCGGGGATTCACCTACGAGCAGTACTTC. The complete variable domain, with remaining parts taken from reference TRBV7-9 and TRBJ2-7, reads DTGVSQNPRHKITKRGQNVTFRCDPISEHNRLYWYRQTLGQGPEFLTYFQNEAQLEKSRLLSDRFSAERPKGSFSTLEIQRTEQGDSAMYLCASSRGFTYEQYFGPGTRLTVT.

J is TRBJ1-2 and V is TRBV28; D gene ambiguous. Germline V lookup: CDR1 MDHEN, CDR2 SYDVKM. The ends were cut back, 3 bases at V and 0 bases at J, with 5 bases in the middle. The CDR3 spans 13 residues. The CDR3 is CASSFPPNYGYTF. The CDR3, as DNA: TGTGCCAGCAGTTTCCCTCCTAACTATGGCTACACCTTC.